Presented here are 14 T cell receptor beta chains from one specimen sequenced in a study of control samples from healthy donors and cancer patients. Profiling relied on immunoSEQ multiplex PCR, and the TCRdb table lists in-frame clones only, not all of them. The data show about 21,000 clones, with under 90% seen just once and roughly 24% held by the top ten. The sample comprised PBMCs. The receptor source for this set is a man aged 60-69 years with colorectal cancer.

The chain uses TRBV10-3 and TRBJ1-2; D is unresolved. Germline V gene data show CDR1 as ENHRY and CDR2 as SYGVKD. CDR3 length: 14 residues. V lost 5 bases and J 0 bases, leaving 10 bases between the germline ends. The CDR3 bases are TGTGCCATCAGTAATAGTGGGGCTAACTATGGCTACACCTTC. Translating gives CAISNSGANYGYTF.

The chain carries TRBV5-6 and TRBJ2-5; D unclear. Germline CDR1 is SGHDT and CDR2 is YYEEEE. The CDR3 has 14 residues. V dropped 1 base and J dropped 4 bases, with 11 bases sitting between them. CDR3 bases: TGTGCCAGCAGCTTGTTTGGGGTAGGAGAGACCCAGTACTTC. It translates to CASSLFGVGETQYF.

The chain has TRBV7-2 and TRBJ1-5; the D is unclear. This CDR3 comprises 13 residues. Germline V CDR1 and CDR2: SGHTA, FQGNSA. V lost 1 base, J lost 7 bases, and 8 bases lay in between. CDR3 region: CASSLEPSQPQHF. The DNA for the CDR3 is TGTGCCAGCAGCTTAGAACCTTCCCAGCCCCAGCATTTT.

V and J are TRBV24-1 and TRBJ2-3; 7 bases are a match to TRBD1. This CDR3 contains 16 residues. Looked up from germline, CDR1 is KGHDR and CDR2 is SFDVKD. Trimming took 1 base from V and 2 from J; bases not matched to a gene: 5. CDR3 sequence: CATSDFRGSYTDTQYF. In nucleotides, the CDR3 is TGTGCCACCAGTGATTTCAGGGGGTCCTACACAGATACGCAGTATTTT.

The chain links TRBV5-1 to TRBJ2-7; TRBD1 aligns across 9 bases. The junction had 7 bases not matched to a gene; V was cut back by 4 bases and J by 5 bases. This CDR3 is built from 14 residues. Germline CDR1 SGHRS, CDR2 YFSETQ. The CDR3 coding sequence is TGCGCCAGCAGCAACCGACAGGGGGACCACGAGCAGTACTTC. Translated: CASSNRQGDHEQYF.

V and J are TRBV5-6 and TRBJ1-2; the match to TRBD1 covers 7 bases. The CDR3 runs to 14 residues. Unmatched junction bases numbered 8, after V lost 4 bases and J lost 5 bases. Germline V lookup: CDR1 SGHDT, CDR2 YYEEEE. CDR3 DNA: TGTGCCAGCAGCCTCGTGACAGGGATATATGGCTACACCTTC. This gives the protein CASSLVTGIYGYTF.

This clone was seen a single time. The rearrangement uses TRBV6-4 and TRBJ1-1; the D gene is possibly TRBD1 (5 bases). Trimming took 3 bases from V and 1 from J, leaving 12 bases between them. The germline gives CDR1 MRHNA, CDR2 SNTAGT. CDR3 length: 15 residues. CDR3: CASSDRGQGNTEAFF. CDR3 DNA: TGTGCCAGCAGTGATAGGGGCCAGGGGAACACTGAAGCTTTCTTT.

The CDR3 region is CASSFTPNLNTGELFF. The CDR3 nucleotides are TGCGCCAGCAGCTTTACACCTAACCTGAACACCGGGGAGCTGTTTTTT. The chain recombines TRBV5-1 with TRBJ2-2; D is unclear. Germline lookup yields CDR1 SGHRS and CDR2 YFSETQ. The CDR3 loop spans 16 amino acids. Deletions cut 2 bases from V and 1 base from J, with 12 bases between.

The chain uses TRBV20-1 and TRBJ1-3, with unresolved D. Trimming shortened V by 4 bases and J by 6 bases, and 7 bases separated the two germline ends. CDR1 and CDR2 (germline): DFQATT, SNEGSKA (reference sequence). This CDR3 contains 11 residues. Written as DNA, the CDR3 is TGCAGTGCTACCCAAGAAAACACCATATATTTT. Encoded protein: CSATQENTIYF.

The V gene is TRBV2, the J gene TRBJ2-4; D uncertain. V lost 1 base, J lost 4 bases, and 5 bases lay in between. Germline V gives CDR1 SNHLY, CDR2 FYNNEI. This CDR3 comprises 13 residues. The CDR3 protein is CASSEDSKNIQYF. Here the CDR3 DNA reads TGTGCCAGCAGTGAAGACAGTAAAAACATTCAGTACTTC.

The CDR3 loop reads CASSFQDSGEKLFF. As DNA, the CDR3 is TGTGCCAGCAGTTTCCAGGATTCGGGTGAAAAACTGTTTTTT. The V call is TRBV6-5, the J call TRBJ1-4; D gene ambiguous. The CDR3 runs to 14 residues. Germline V CDR1 and CDR2: MNHEY, SVGAGI. V lost 4 bases, J lost 7 bases, and 13 bases lay in between.

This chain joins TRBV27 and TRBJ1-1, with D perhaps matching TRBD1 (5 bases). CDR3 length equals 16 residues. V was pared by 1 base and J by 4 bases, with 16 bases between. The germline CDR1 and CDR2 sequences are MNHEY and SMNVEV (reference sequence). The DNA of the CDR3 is TGTGCCAGCAGTTTATTCGGGACCGACTTGAGCACTGAAGCTTTCTTT. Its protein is CASSLFGTDLSTEAFF.

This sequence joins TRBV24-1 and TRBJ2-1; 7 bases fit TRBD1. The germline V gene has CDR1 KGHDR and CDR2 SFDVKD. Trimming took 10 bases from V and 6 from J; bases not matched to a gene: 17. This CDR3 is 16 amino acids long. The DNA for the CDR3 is TGTGCCACTGGGACCAAAGGACAGGCGAGTTCCAATGAGCAGTTCTTC. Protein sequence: CATGTKGQASSNEQFF.

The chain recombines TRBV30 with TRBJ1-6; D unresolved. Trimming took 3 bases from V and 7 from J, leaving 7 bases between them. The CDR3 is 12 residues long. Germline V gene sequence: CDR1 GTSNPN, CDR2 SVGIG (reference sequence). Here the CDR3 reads CAWRWKNSPLHF. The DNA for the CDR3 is TGTGCCTGGAGGTGGAAGAATTCACCCCTCCACTTT. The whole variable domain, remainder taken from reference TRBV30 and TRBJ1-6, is SQTIHQWPATLVQPVGSPLSLECTVEGTSNPNLYWYRQAAGRGLQLLFYSVGIGQISSEVPQNLSASRPQDRQFILSSKKLLLSDSGFYLCAWRWKNSPLHFGNGTRLTVT.